This T cell receptor (beta chain) was captured in a study of blood T cell repertoires in COVID-19. Study overall: Some COVID-19 samples were acute and others convalescent; all came from the United States, Italy and Spain. Nucleic acid was either cDNA or gDNA, and it came from T cells, B-cell-depleted T cells, or PBMCs.

The Seattle patients, enrolled during active infection, were followed longitudinally. V lost 3 bases to trimming and J lost 3 bases, with 4 bases between them. The CDR3 covers 11 residues. The germline CDR1 and CDR2 sequences are SGDLS and YYNGEE. In the original processing: Cell counts per sample came from amplifying reference gene primers. Method: immunoSEQ multiplex PCR; TCRdb's copy keeps in-frame clones and lacks some. That table gives V, J and clone size, and the DNA gave D and trimming. The sample shows 130,000 or so clones, over 80% of them seen only once. Turning to this clone: The sample contains more than one DNA sequence encoding this CDR3.

The specimen sequenced was peripheral blood. The sequence derives from a man aged 25-40 years with COVID-19, enrolled during active disease. The chain uses TRBV9 and TRBJ2-7, with D unresolved. The CDR3 reads CASSAGYEQYF. CDR3 nucleotides: TGTGCCAGCAGCGCGGGCTACGAGCAGTACTTC.